This TCR beta chain was sequenced during a study of CD8+ T cells in alopecia areata. This clone was recorded a few times. Antigen unknown. Described treatment: oral pan-JAK inhibitor, 5-10 mg twice daily. As part of sample collection, lesional scalp punch biopsies and peripheral blood were taken from alopecia areata patients. In each case, RNA was isolated and then reverse transcribed into cDNA as the sequencing template. Clones were sequenced by immunoSEQ multiplex PCR, and TCRdb holds only the in-frame ones, with some missing. The repertoire has about 290,000 clones, more than 45% of them found once; the top ten carry about 1.8%. The CDR3 is 14 residues long. With 3 bases removed from V and 4 bases from J, the gap between germline ends came to 15 bases. Germline loops: CDR1 SQVTM, CDR2 ANQGSEA. Study-level points and caveats: Patients shared TCRs less clearly than mice did, possibly owing to HLA. Affected scalp, especially in alopecia totalis/universalis, had a higher clonality than normal scalp did. In scalp and blood, many expanded lesional clones persisted during tofacitinib.

V and J are TRBV29-1 and TRBJ1-2; D perhaps matches TRBD1 (6 bases). The material sequenced was CD4+ T cells sorted from blood, taken at week 24, from a patient treated with tofacitinib. The sequence came from a human donor with alopecia areata. The CDR3 region is CSVDRTGAGYGYTF. CDR3 DNA: TGCAGCGTTGACAGGACGGGGGCTGGCTATGGCTACACCTTC.